These 14 T cell receptor beta chains share one sample of origin, sequenced in a study of cytomegalovirus exposure and HLA in healthy donors. Both 60 Vbeta primers and 13 Jbeta primers went into the PCR. The protocol was immunoSEQ multiplex PCR, while the TCRdb copy is restricted to in-frame clones and leaves out a portion. There are about 110,000 clones in the sample; over 75% occur only once, and roughly 3.4% lies in the top ten. Sequencing was performed on PBMCs. These receptors were taken from a man in his 60s in good health and CMV-seronegative.

The chain combines TRBV19 with TRBJ2-5; D uncertain. Trimming took off 5 bases at V and 3 bases at J, with 13 bases between the two ends. This CDR3 spans 14 amino acids. Germline CDR1 is LNHDA and CDR2 is SQIVND (reference sequence). The CDR3 reads CASSPVVEEETQYF. In DNA, the CDR3 is TGTGCCAGTAGTCCTGTGGTAGAGGAAGAGACCCAGTACTTC. The full variable domain, its missing parts supplied by reference TRBV19 and TRBJ2-5, is DGGITQSPKYLFRKEGQNVTLSCEQNLNHDAMYWYRQDPGQGLRLIYYSQIVNDFQKGDIAEGYSVSREKKESFPLTVTSAQKNPTAFYLCASSPVVEEETQYFGPGTRLLVL.

V is TRBV19 and J is TRBJ2-6; no reliable D call. Germline lookup yields CDR1 LNHDA and CDR2 SQIVND (reference sequence). Trimming removed 6 bases at V and 4 bases at J, with 16 bases between. The CDR3 spans 16 residues. CDR3 in DNA: TGTGCCAGTAGGAAACCAGACACCTCCGGGGCCAACGTCCTGACTTTC. It encodes CASRKPDTSGANVLTF.

This chain joins TRBV10-3 and TRBJ1-2, with D possibly being TRBD1 (5 bases). V was trimmed by 2 bases and J by 4 bases, leaving 11 bases between them. This CDR3 is 14 amino acids long. Germline assignment: CDR1 ENHRY and CDR2 SYGVKD. DNA of the CDR3: TGTGCCATCAGTGAGGGCCCGGGGGGCTATGGCTACACCTTC. Protein product: CAISEGPGGYGYTF.

The chain employs TRBV6-8 and TRBJ2-7; TRBD1 matches 10 bases. Trimming at V came to 6 bases and at J to 7 bases, leaving 18 bases not matched to a gene. CDR3 length equals 17 residues. Germline CDR1 reads MNHGY; CDR2 reads SAAAGT. CDR3 protein: CASSSRCFGTGVGEQYF. CDR3 DNA sequence: TGTGCCAGCAGCTCCAGGTGTTTCGGGACAGGGGTGGGGGAGCAGTACTTC.

The V call is TRBV7-2, the J call TRBJ2-2, with 15 nucleotides matching TRBD2. This CDR3 comprises 19 residues. Germline V gives CDR1 SGHTA, CDR2 FQGNSA. V shed 3 bases and J 5 bases; nucleotides not matched to a gene: 10. The CDR3 DNA reads as TGTGCCAGCAGCTTGATAGGACTAGCGGGGGGGATCGGAACCGGGGAGCTGTTTTTT. It encodes CASSLIGLAGGIGTGELFF.

The CDR3 region is CASSLDQRGAAGELFF. The CDR3 DNA is TGCGCCAGCAGCTTGGATCAGCGGGGGGCCGCCGGGGAGCTGTTTTTT. This rearrangement joins TRBV5-1 to TRBJ2-2; 9 bases match TRBD2. Germline V gene sequence: CDR1 SGHRS, CDR2 YFSETQ. Trimming at V came to 0 bases and at J to 6 bases, leaving 6 bases not matched to a gene. The CDR3 is made up of 16 amino acids.

Written as DNA, the CDR3 is TGTGCCTTCGCAACAGGGCCCGGTACGCAGTATTTT. Translated: CAFATGPGTQYF. The chain is built from TRBV30 and TRBJ2-3; tentative D call: TRBD1 (6 bases). V shed 7 bases and J shed 8 bases, with 16 bases lying between them. Germline CDR1 is GTSNPN and CDR2 is SVGIG (reference sequence). CDR3 length equals 12 residues. Together with reference TRBV30 and TRBJ2-3, the CDR3 gives the full variable domain: SQTIHQWPATLVQPVGSPLSLECTVEGTSNPNLYWYRQAAGRGLQLLFYSVGIGQISSEVPQNLSASRPQDRQFILSSKKLLLSDSGFYLCAFATGPGTQYFGPGTRLTVL.

This chain uses TRBV7-3 with TRBJ2-3; 7 bases line up with TRBD1. The CDR3 contains 18 residues. V gave up 5 bases and J gave up 0 bases; unmatched junction bases: 14. In germline, CDR1 is SGHTA, CDR2 FQGTGA. The chain's CDR3 is CASSRKGPTGHSTDTQYF. The CDR3 nucleotides are TGTGCCAGCAGCAGAAAAGGCCCGACAGGGCACAGCACAGATACGCAGTATTTT.

The chain recombines TRBV7-9 with TRBJ2-1; unclear D gene. This CDR3 is 12 amino acids long. With 11 bases removed from V and 5 bases from J, the gap between germline ends came to 13 bases. Per the germline V gene, CDR1 is SEHNR and CDR2 is FQNEAQ (reference sequence). CDR3 in DNA: TGTGCCGGAGCGAGAGTGGACAATGAGCAGTTCTTC. Its protein product is CAGARVDNEQFF.

This sequence joins TRBV12-5 and TRBJ2-1; TRBD2 agrees at 13 bases. J lost 5 bases, V lost 3 bases, and 1 base had no gene match. CDR1 is LGHNT and CDR2 is FRNRAP in the germline V gene. The CDR3 is made up of 15 amino acids. CDR3 protein: CASGFGTSGDNEQFF. The CDR3 DNA reads as TGTGCTAGTGGTTTCGGGACTAGCGGGGACAATGAGCAGTTCTTC.

This chain joins TRBV25-1 and TRBJ1-5; TRBD1 might be the D (5 bases). V lost 3 bases to trimming and J lost 6 bases, with 15 bases between them. CDR3 length: 15 amino acids. Germline V gives CDR1 MGHDK, CDR2 SYGVNS. CDR3 loop: CASSDSSAGGQPQHF. CDR3 nucleotide sequence: TGTGCCAGCAGTGATTCTTCCGCCGGGGGTCAGCCCCAGCATTTT.

This rearrangement joins TRBV2 to TRBJ2-7; 8 positions agree with TRBD2. CDR3 length equals 14 residues. Trimming took 9 bases from V and 4 from J; bases not matched to a gene: 11. Germline-derived CDR1 and CDR2 are SNHLY and FYNNEI. CDR3 in DNA: TGTGCCAGTAGGCGGGGGGAGGGCGGTTACGAGCAGTACGTC. This encodes CASRRGEGGYEQYV.

V is TRBV19 and J is TRBJ2-2, with 10 bases fitting TRBD1. Losses at the gene ends were 8 bases for V and 3 bases for J; bases not matched to a gene: 9. Germline V gives CDR1 LNHDA, CDR2 SQIVND (reference sequence). The CDR3 totals 16 residues. The CDR3 region has the DNA TGTGCCAGTCCCTCAGAGGACAGGGGGGACACCGGGGAGCTGTTTTTT. Amino acids: CASPSEDRGDTGELFF.

The V gene is TRBV11-1, the J gene TRBJ2-5; D is undetermined. Per the germline V gene, CDR1 is SGHAT and CDR2 is FQDESV (reference sequence). The CDR3 loop spans 14 amino acids. V was pared by 5 bases and J by 5 bases, with 15 bases between. The CDR3: CASSPWPRWETQYF. Here the CDR3 DNA reads TGTGCCAGCAGCCCCTGGCCCCGATGGGAGACCCAGTACTTC. Using reference TRBV11-1 and TRBJ2-5 for the parts outside the CDR3, the full variable domain is EAEVAQSPRYKITEKSQAVAFWCDPISGHATLYWYRQILGQGPELLVQFQDESVVDDSQLPKDRFSAERLKGVDSTLKIQPAELGDSAMYLCASSPWPRWETQYFGPGTRLLVL.